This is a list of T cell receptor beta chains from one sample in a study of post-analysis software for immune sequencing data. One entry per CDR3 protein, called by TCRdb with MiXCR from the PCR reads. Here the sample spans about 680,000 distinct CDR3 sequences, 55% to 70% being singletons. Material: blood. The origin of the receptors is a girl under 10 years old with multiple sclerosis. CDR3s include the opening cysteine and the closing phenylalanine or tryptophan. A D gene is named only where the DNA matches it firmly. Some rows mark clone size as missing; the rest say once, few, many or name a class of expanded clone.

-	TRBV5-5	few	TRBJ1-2	CASSLNVGVLDGYTF	TGTGCCAGCAGCCTGAATGTGGGGGTTTTGGATGGCTACACCTTC
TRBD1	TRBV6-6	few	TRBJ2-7	CASSINRGPYEQYF	TGTGCCAGCAGTATAAACAGGGGGCCTTACGAGCAGTACTTC
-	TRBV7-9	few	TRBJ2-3	CASSRGLDTQYF	TGTGCCTCCTCGCGGGGGCTGGATACGCAGTATTTT
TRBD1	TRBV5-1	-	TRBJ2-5	CASSLNDRAVETQYF	TGCGCCAGCAGCTTGAACGACAGGGCGGTAGAGACCCAGTACTTC
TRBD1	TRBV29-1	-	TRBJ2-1	CSVNDRGSYNEQFF	TGCAGCGTCAACGACAGGGGCTCCTACAATGAGCAGTTCTTC
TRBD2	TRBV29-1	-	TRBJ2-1	CSVEAGGPYNEQFF	TGCAGCGTTGAAGCGGGGGGACCCTACAATGAGCAGTTCTTC
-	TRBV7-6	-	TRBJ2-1	CASSFRVAVDEQFF	TGTGCCAGCAGCTTTAGGGTAGCAGTTGATGAGCAGTTCTTC
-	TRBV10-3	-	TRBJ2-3	CAISEQGTDTQYF	TGTGCCATCAGTGAGCAGGGCACAGATACGCAGTATTTT
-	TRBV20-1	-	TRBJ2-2	CSASGKNTGELFF	TGCAGTGCTAGCGGGAAGAACACCGGGGAGCTGTTTTTT
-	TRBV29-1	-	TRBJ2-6	CSAGVSGANVLTF	TGCAGCGCCGGGGTATCTGGGGCCAACGTCCTGACTTTC
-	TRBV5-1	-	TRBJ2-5	CASSLAPGRTQETQYF	TGCGCCAGCAGCTTGGCCCCCGGTCGGACGCAAGAGACCCAGTACTTC
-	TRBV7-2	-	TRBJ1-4	CASSPRAGAGEKLFF	TGTGCCAGCAGCCCGAGGGCAGGGGCGGGCGAAAAACTGTTTTTT
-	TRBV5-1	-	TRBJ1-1	CASRTTGPDTEAFF	TGCGCCAGCAGGACGACGGGGCCGGACACTGAAGCTTTCTTT
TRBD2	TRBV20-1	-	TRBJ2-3	CSARPAGGSDTQYF	TGCAGTGCTAGACCAGCGGGGGGATCAGATACGCAGTATTTT
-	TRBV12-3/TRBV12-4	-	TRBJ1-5	CASSPGPNNQPQHF	TGTGCCAGCAGTCCCGGACCAAACAATCAGCCCCAGCATTTT
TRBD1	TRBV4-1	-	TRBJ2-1	CASRDRTGDEQFF	TGCGCCAGCAGGGACAGGACAGGGGATGAGCAGTTCTTC
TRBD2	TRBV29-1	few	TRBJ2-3	CSAKGGGGTDTQYF	TGCAGCGCCAAGGGTGGGGGAGGGACAGATACGCAGTATTTT
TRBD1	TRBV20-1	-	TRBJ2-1	CSAREFQGEQFF	TGCAGTGCTAGAGAATTCCAGGGGGAACAGTTCTTC
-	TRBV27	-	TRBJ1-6	CASSLSGRYNSPLHF	TGTGCCAGCAGTTTATCGGGGCGATATAATTCACCCCTCCACTTT
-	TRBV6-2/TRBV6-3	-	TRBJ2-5	CASSYEGTRGRTQYF	TGTGCCAGCAGTTACGAGGGGACACGGGGGCGGACCCAGTACTTC
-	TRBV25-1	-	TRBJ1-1	CASKAPLAGTEAFF	TGTGCCAGCAAAGCCCCGCTCGCGGGCACTGAAGCTTTCTTT
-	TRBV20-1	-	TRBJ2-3	CSARNPRGRETDTQYF	TGCAGTGCTAGAAACCCCAGGGGGCGGGAGACAGATACGCAGTATTTT
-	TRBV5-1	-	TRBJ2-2	CASTVLAANTGELFF	TGCGCCAGCACCGTCTTGGCGGCGAACACCGGGGAGCTGTTTTTT
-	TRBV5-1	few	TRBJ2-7	CASSSRTRPYEQYF	TGCGCCAGCAGCTCCCGAACTCGACCCTACGAGCAGTACTTC
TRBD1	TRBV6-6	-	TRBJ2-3	CASSYPRDRGTDTQYF	TGTGCCAGCAGTTACCCCCGGGACAGGGGCACAGATACGCAGTATTTT
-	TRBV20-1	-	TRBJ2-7	CSARVPRVYSWEQYF	TGCAGTGCTAGAGTACCGCGGGTCTACTCCTGGGAGCAGTACTTC
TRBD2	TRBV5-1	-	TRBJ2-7	CASSGTGREGHEQYF	TGCGCCAGCAGCGGTACGGGGCGGGAGGGCCACGAGCAGTACTTC
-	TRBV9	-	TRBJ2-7	CASSVGPVADLYEQYF	TGTGCCAGCAGCGTAGGCCCCGTGGCCGACCTATACGAGCAGTACTTC
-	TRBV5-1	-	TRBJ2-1	CASSLARGVSYNEQFF	TGCGCCAGCAGCTTGGCCCGGGGAGTGTCCTACAATGAGCAGTTCTTC
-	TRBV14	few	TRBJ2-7	CASSQAPPTEFYEQYF	TGTGCCAGCAGCCAAGCCCCACCGACAGAATTCTACGAGCAGTACTTC
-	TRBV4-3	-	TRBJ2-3	CASSHGRQPDTQYF	TGCGCCAGCAGCCATGGACGACAGCCAGATACGCAGTATTTT
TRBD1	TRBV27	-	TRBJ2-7	CASSVGTGDPYEQYF	TGTGCCAGCAGTGTCGGGACAGGGGACCCATACGAGCAGTACTTC
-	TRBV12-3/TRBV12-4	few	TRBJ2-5	CASSFHREETQYF	TGTGCCAGCAGTTTCCACAGGGAAGAGACCCAGTACTTC
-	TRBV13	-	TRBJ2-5	CASSLYARRDKTQYF	TGTGCCAGCAGCTTATATGCTCGGAGGGACAAGACCCAGTACTTC
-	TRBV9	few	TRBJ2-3	CASSPQDIAEDTQYF	TGTGCCAGCAGCCCACAGGACATCGCGGAGGATACGCAGTATTTT
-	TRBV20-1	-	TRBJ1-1	CSASSTLDLAFF	TGCAGTGCTAGTAGCACTCTAGACTTAGCTTTCTTT
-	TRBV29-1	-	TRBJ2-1	CSAPNLGAYNEQFF	TGCAGCGCCCCGAACCTGGGAGCCTACAATGAGCAGTTCTTC
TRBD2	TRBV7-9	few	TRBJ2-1	CASSLGTSEYNEQFF	TGTGCCAGCAGCTTAGGGACTAGCGAATACAATGAGCAGTTCTTC
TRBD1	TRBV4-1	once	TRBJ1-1	CASSHNGGGEKTEAFF	TGCGCCAGCAGCCATAATGGAGGGGGCGAGAAAACTGAAGCTTTCTTT
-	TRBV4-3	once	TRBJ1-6	CASSGTISSYNSPLHF	TGCGCCAGCAGCGGGACTATAAGCTCCTATAATTCACCCCTCCACTTT
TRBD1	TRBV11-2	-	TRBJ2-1	CASSSRGGGLQFF	TGTGCCAGCAGCTCCCGAGGGGGCGGGTTGCAGTTCTTC
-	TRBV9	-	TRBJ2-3	CASSVEAVRDTQYF	TGTGCCAGCAGCGTAGAGGCGGTTCGGGATACGCAGTATTTT
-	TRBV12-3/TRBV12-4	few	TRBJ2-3	CASTLDRSSTDTQYF	TGTGCCAGCACCCTGGACAGATCTAGCACAGATACGCAGTATTTT
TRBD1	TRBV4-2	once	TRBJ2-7	CASSQDRQGSSYEQYF	TGTGCCAGCAGCCAAGATAGACAGGGGTCCTCGTACGAGCAGTACTTC
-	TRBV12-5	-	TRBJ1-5	CASGSTGTASNQPQHF	TGTGCTAGTGGTTCCACCGGGACGGCCAGCAATCAGCCCCAGCATTTT
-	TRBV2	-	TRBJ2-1	CASKELASEQFF	TGTGCCAGCAAGGAGTTAGCTAGTGAGCAGTTCTTC
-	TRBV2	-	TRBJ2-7	CASRLSSYEQYF	TGTGCCAGCAGGTTGAGCTCCTACGAGCAGTACTTC
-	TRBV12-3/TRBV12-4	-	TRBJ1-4	CASNLRGSGEKLFF	TGTGCCAGCAACCTAAGGGGGAGCGGTGAAAAACTGTTTTTT
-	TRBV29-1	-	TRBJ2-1	CSAQHTYQETQFF	TGCAGCGCACAGCATACTTACCAAGAGACCCAGTTCTTC
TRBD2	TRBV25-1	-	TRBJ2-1	CASSERPGLAGGIYEQFF	TGTGCCAGCAGTGAACGTCCGGGACTAGCGGGAGGTATATATGAGCAGTTCTTC
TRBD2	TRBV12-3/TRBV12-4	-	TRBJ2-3	CASSLAGYSGSSFTDTQYF	TGTGCCAGCAGTTTAGCTGGGTATAGCGGGAGCTCGTTCACAGATACGCAGTATTTT
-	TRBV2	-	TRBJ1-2	CASMETDGYTF	TGTGCCAGCATGGAGACAGATGGCTACACCTTC
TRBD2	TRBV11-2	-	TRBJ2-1	CASSPRSGGRGYNEQFF	TGTGCCAGCAGCCCACGTTCTGGCGGGAGGGGTTACAATGAGCAGTTCTTC
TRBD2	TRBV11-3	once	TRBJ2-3	CASSPTSGLSTDTQYF	TGTGCCAGCAGCCCTACTAGCGGCCTTAGCACAGATACGCAGTATTTT
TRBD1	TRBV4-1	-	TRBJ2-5	CASSLEGQGEETQYF	TGCGCCAGCAGCCTAGAAGGACAGGGTGAAGAGACCCAGTACTTC